Listed below are T cell receptor beta chains from one sample, sequenced in a study of cytomegalovirus exposure and HLA in healthy donors. Clones were read by immunoSEQ multiplex PCR, and TCRdb kept only the in-frame ones, dropping some. Of under 200,000 clones listed, roughly 13% are singletons. Sequencing was done on a sample of PBMCs. These receptors were collected from a man aged 50 to 60 in good health and CMV-seropositive. The CDR3 runs from the conserved cysteine through the conserved F or W. The order of the fields is clone size, J gene, V gene, D gene, CDR3 protein, CDR3 DNA. A D gene is named only where the DNA matches it firmly. The size field is filled for only some rows; it gives once, few, many or a size class.

clone_size: NA; j_call: TRBJ1-5; v_call: TRBV7-2; d_call: NA; cdr3_aa: CASSRDREGPQHF; cdr3_nt: TGTGCCAGCAGCCGGGACCGGGAGGGGCCCCAGCATTTT
clone_size: few; j_call: TRBJ2-7; v_call: TRBV6-1; d_call: TRBD1; cdr3_aa: CASRDRGLEQYF; cdr3_nt: TGTGCCAGCCGGGACAGGGGGCTCGAGCAGTACTTC
clone_size: NA; j_call: TRBJ2-5; v_call: TRBV19; d_call: TRBD2; cdr3_aa: CASSNGLAGQETQYF; cdr3_nt: TGTGCCAGTAGTAATGGTCTAGCGGGGCAAGAGACCCAGTACTTC
clone_size: NA; j_call: TRBJ1-4; v_call: TRBV29-1; d_call: NA; cdr3_aa: CSGGNEKLFF; cdr3_nt: TGCAGCGGCGGTAATGAAAAACTGTTTTTT
clone_size: few; j_call: TRBJ2-5; v_call: TRBV5-4; d_call: NA; cdr3_aa: CASSLPSQETQYF; cdr3_nt: TGTGCCAGCAGCTTGCCCTCTCAAGAGACCCAGTACTTC
clone_size: few; j_call: TRBJ2-5; v_call: TRBV4-3; d_call: TRBD2; cdr3_aa: CASSQVASGPGTQYF; cdr3_nt: TGCGCCAGCAGCCAAGTGGCTAGCGGGCCCGGGACCCAGTACTTC
clone_size: few; j_call: TRBJ2-3; v_call: TRBV5-1; d_call: TRBD1; cdr3_aa: CASSLIPGGKDTQYF; cdr3_nt: TGCGCCAGCAGCTTAATCCCAGGGGGTAAAGATACGCAGTATTTT
clone_size: few; j_call: TRBJ2-7; v_call: TRBV9; d_call: NA; cdr3_aa: CASSATSSAAYEQYF; cdr3_nt: TGTGCCAGCAGCGCTACTAGTTCCGCCGCCTACGAGCAGTACTTC
clone_size: few; j_call: TRBJ2-2; v_call: TRBV4-1; d_call: TRBD2; cdr3_aa: CASTLISGGPPNTGELFF; cdr3_nt: TGCGCCAGCACCCTGATTAGCGGGGGCCCCCCGAACACCGGGGAGCTGTTTTTT
clone_size: NA; j_call: TRBJ2-5; v_call: TRBV5-1; d_call: NA; cdr3_aa: CASSSQIQETQYF; cdr3_nt: TGCGCCAGCAGCTCACAGATACAAGAGACCCAGTACTTC
clone_size: NA; j_call: TRBJ2-1; v_call: TRBV5-1; d_call: TRBD2; cdr3_aa: CASSLILAGVTSYSGGEQFF; cdr3_nt: TGCGCCAGCAGCTTAATTCTAGCGGGGGTAACCTCATATTCGGGCGGTGAGCAGTTCTTC
clone_size: few; j_call: TRBJ2-7; v_call: TRBV5-1; d_call: NA; cdr3_aa: CASSYPGAYEQYF; cdr3_nt: TGCGCCAGCAGCTACCCGGGGGCCTACGAGCAGTACTTC
clone_size: few; j_call: TRBJ1-1; v_call: TRBV21-1; d_call: NA; cdr3_aa: CASSKRLNTEAFF; cdr3_nt: TGTGCCAGCAGCAAGCGGCTTAACACTGAAGCTTTCTTT
clone_size: few; j_call: TRBJ1-5; v_call: TRBV6-6; d_call: NA; cdr3_aa: CASSGGPQGQPQHF; cdr3_nt: TGTGCCAGCAGCGGGGGACCCCAGGGTCAGCCCCAGCATTTT
clone_size: few; j_call: TRBJ1-4; v_call: TRBV9; d_call: TRBD1; cdr3_aa: CASSVGVQGAGKLFF; cdr3_nt: TGTGCCAGCAGCGTAGGAGTCCAGGGGGCGGGAAAACTGTTTTTT
clone_size: few; j_call: TRBJ1-5; v_call: TRBV6-1; d_call: NA; cdr3_aa: CASSELGGSNQPQHF; cdr3_nt: TGTGCCAGCAGTGAACTGGGGGGGTCAAATCAGCCCCAGCATTTT
clone_size: few; j_call: TRBJ2-7; v_call: TRBV15; d_call: TRBD2; cdr3_aa: CATSRLAGTYEQYF; cdr3_nt: TGTGCCACCAGCAGACTAGCGGGGACCTACGAGCAGTACTTC
clone_size: few; j_call: TRBJ2-7; v_call: TRBV6-1; d_call: NA; cdr3_aa: CASSAGVTNNEQYF; cdr3_nt: TGTGCCAGCAGTGCGGGGGTGACGAATAACGAGCAGTACTTC
clone_size: few; j_call: TRBJ1-1; v_call: TRBV4-1; d_call: NA; cdr3_aa: CASSQATGPEAFF; cdr3_nt: TGCGCCAGCAGCCAGGCCACAGGGCCTGAAGCTTTCTTT
clone_size: few; j_call: TRBJ1-5; v_call: TRBV27; d_call: NA; cdr3_aa: CASTTPGSGQPQHF; cdr3_nt: TGTGCCAGCACCACGCCGGGTTCAGGGCAGCCCCAGCATTTT
clone_size: NA; j_call: TRBJ1-5; v_call: TRBV28; d_call: NA; cdr3_aa: CASSFLPRPQHF; cdr3_nt: TGTGCCAGCAGTTTCTTGCCGAGGCCCCAGCATTTT
clone_size: few; j_call: TRBJ2-1; v_call: TRBV7-2; d_call: NA; cdr3_aa: CASSPLVRNEQFF; cdr3_nt: TGTGCCAGCAGCCCTCTAGTGAGGAATGAGCAGTTCTTC
clone_size: NA; j_call: TRBJ1-3; v_call: TRBV28; d_call: TRBD1; cdr3_aa: CASSSIQGSGNTIYF; cdr3_nt: TGTGCCAGCAGTTCTATACAGGGGTCCGGAAACACCATATATTTT
clone_size: NA; j_call: TRBJ1-1; v_call: TRBV6-5; d_call: TRBD1; cdr3_aa: CASNPPTGGLTEAFF; cdr3_nt: TGTGCCAGCAACCCCCCGACAGGGGGTCTGACTGAAGCTTTCTTT
clone_size: few; j_call: TRBJ2-3; v_call: TRBV6-1; d_call: NA; cdr3_aa: CASSRPLADTQYF; cdr3_nt: TGTGCCAGCTCCCGGCCCCTAGCGGATACGCAGTATTTT
clone_size: few; j_call: TRBJ2-2; v_call: TRBV5-6; d_call: NA; cdr3_aa: CASSLKGGGTGELFF; cdr3_nt: TGTGCCAGCAGCTTGAAGGGAGGGGGAACCGGGGAGCTGTTTTTT
clone_size: NA; j_call: TRBJ1-5; v_call: TRBV6-5; d_call: NA; cdr3_aa: CASSRQGRQPQHF; cdr3_nt: TGTGCCAGCAGCCGGCAGGGTAGGCAGCCCCAGCATTTT
clone_size: NA; j_call: TRBJ2-3; v_call: TRBV19; d_call: TRBD2; cdr3_aa: CASSIAGGIDTQYF; cdr3_nt: TGTGCCAGTAGTATAGCGGGGGGGATAGATACGCAGTATTTT
clone_size: NA; j_call: TRBJ1-2; v_call: TRBV4-3; d_call: NA; cdr3_aa: CASSQRTGKGYTF; cdr3_nt: TGCGCCAGCAGCCAACGTACAGGGAAGGGCTACACCTTC
clone_size: few; j_call: TRBJ2-1; v_call: TRBV2; d_call: NA; cdr3_aa: CASSEQVEQFF; cdr3_nt: TGTGCCAGCAGTGAACAGGTCGAGCAGTTCTTC
clone_size: once; j_call: TRBJ2-1; v_call: TRBV7-2; d_call: TRBD1; cdr3_aa: CASSLGDRIGREQFF; cdr3_nt: TGTGCCAGCAGCTTAGGGGACAGGATTGGCAGGGAGCAGTTCTTC
clone_size: few; j_call: TRBJ2-1; v_call: TRBV4-3; d_call: TRBD1; cdr3_aa: CASSQETGRGYNEQFF; cdr3_nt: TGCGCCAGCAGCCAAGAGACAGGGAGAGGCTACAATGAGCAGTTCTTC
clone_size: NA; j_call: TRBJ2-3; v_call: TRBV10-2; d_call: TRBD2; cdr3_aa: CASSESSLAGTQYF; cdr3_nt: TGCGCCAGCAGTGAGTCGTCGCTAGCGGGGACGCAGTATTTT
clone_size: few; j_call: TRBJ2-1; v_call: TRBV7-9; d_call: NA; cdr3_aa: CASTPRQGNNEQFF; cdr3_nt: TGTGCCAGCACCCCGCGGCAGGGAAACAATGAGCAGTTCTTC
clone_size: NA; j_call: TRBJ2-5; v_call: TRBV2; d_call: TRBD1; cdr3_aa: CASSVDRGLETQYF; cdr3_nt: TGTGCCAGCAGTGTAGACAGGGGGCTTGAGACCCAGTACTTC
clone_size: NA; j_call: TRBJ2-3; v_call: TRBV11-2; d_call: NA; cdr3_aa: CASSLDWGRRTDTQYF; cdr3_nt: TGTGCCAGCAGCTTAGATTGGGGGCGGAGAACAGATACGCAGTATTTT
clone_size: NA; j_call: TRBJ1-6; v_call: TRBV7-9; d_call: TRBD1; cdr3_aa: CASSPPGGQGASPLHF; cdr3_nt: TGTGCCAGCAGCCCCCCGGGGGGACAGGGCGCTTCACCCCTCCACTTT
clone_size: few; j_call: TRBJ2-3; v_call: TRBV18; d_call: NA; cdr3_aa: CASSPPGHRPDTQYF; cdr3_nt: TGTGCCAGCTCACCTCCGGGACACAGGCCAGATACGCAGTATTTT
clone_size: NA; j_call: TRBJ2-5; v_call: TRBV10-3; d_call: TRBD2; cdr3_aa: CAISGGGGRETQYF; cdr3_nt: TGTGCCATTAGCGGGGGAGGTGGACGAGAGACCCAGTACTTC
clone_size: once; j_call: TRBJ1-3; v_call: TRBV5-1; d_call: TRBD1; cdr3_aa: CASSSTGGSGNTIYF; cdr3_nt: TGCGCCAGCAGCTCTACAGGGGGCTCTGGAAACACCATATATTTT
clone_size: NA; j_call: TRBJ2-3; v_call: TRBV5-1; d_call: TRBD1; cdr3_aa: CASSLTGASTDTQYF; cdr3_nt: TGCGCCAGCAGCTTGACAGGGGCCAGCACAGATACGCAGTATTTT
clone_size: NA; j_call: TRBJ2-2; v_call: TRBV18; d_call: TRBD2; cdr3_aa: CASSRLTSGGANTGELFF; cdr3_nt: TGTGCCAGCTCACGATTGACTAGCGGGGGGGCGAACACCGGGGAGCTGTTTTTT
clone_size: NA; j_call: TRBJ1-5; v_call: TRBV19; d_call: NA; cdr3_aa: CASSPQFYNQPQHF; cdr3_nt: TGTGCCAGTAGTCCACAGTTTTACAATCAGCCCCAGCATTTT
clone_size: NA; j_call: TRBJ1-5; v_call: TRBV7-8; d_call: NA; cdr3_aa: CASSLTGSQPQHF; cdr3_nt: TGTGCCAGCAGCTTAACAGGGTCGCAGCCCCAGCATTTT
clone_size: NA; j_call: TRBJ2-5; v_call: TRBV7-2; d_call: NA; cdr3_aa: CASSSGRGGTQYF; cdr3_nt: TGTGCCAGCAGCTCGGGAAGAGGGGGGACCCAGTACTTC
clone_size: NA; j_call: TRBJ2-2; v_call: TRBV6-5; d_call: TRBD1; cdr3_aa: CASSYQLQGVNGELFF; cdr3_nt: TGTGCCAGCAGCTACCAATTACAGGGGGTAAACGGGGAGCTGTTTTTT
clone_size: few; j_call: TRBJ2-7; v_call: TRBV29-1; d_call: TRBD2; cdr3_aa: CSVDGLAGAPIEQYF; cdr3_nt: TGCAGCGTTGATGGGCTAGCGGGGGCCCCGATCGAGCAGTACTTC
clone_size: few; j_call: TRBJ2-2; v_call: TRBV6-5; d_call: TRBD1; cdr3_aa: CASSYRGNTGELFF; cdr3_nt: TGTGCCAGCAGCTACAGGGGAAACACCGGGGAGCTGTTTTTT
clone_size: few; j_call: TRBJ1-2; v_call: TRBV6-4; d_call: NA; cdr3_aa: CASSDSRPGRNGYTF; cdr3_nt: TGTGCCAGCAGTGACTCGAGGCCAGGGCGTAATGGCTACACCTTC
clone_size: few; j_call: TRBJ2-7; v_call: TRBV9; d_call: TRBD1; cdr3_aa: CASSFDPGQGTREQYF; cdr3_nt: TGTGCCAGCAGCTTTGACCCGGGACAGGGAACTAGAGAGCAGTACTTC
clone_size: few; j_call: TRBJ2-2; v_call: TRBV6-1; d_call: NA; cdr3_aa: CASSEARRGTGELFF; cdr3_nt: TGTGCCAGCAGTGAAGCGCGTAGAGGAACCGGGGAGCTGTTTTTT
clone_size: NA; j_call: TRBJ2-5; v_call: TRBV28; d_call: TRBD2; cdr3_aa: CASSFSTSGGPPGETQYF; cdr3_nt: TGTGCCAGCAGTTTTTCAACTAGCGGGGGGCCCCCGGGAGAGACCCAGTACTTC